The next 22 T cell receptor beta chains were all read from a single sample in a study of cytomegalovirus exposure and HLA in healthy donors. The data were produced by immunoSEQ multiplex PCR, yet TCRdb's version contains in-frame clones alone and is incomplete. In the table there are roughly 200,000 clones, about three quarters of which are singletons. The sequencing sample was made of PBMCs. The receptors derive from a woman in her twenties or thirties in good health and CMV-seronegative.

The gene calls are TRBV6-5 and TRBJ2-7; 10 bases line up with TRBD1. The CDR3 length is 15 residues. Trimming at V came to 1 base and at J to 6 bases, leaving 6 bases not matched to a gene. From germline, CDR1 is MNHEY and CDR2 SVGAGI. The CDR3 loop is CASSYWDRGNGEQYF. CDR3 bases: TGTGCCAGCAGTTACTGGGACAGGGGTAATGGCGAGCAGTACTTC.

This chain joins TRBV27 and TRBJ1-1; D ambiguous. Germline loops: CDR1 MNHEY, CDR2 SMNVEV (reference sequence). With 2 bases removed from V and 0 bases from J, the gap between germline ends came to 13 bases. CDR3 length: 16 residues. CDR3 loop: CASSLRPGWLNTEAFF. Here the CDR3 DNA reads TGTGCCAGCAGTTTAAGACCAGGCTGGTTGAACACTGAAGCTTTCTTT.

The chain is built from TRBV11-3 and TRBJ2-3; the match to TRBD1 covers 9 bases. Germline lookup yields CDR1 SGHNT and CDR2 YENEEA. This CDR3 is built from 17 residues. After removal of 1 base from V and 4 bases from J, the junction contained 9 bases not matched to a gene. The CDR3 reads CASSLGSTGGQSDTQYF. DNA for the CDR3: TGTGCCAGCAGCTTAGGTTCAACAGGGGGCCAATCAGATACGCAGTATTTT.

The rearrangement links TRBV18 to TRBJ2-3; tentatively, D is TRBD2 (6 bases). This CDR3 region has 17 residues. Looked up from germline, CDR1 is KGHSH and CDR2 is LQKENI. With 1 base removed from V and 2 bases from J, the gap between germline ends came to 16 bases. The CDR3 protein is CASSPLRGGGSTDTQYF. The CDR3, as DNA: TGTGCCAGCTCACCACTTCGGGGAGGAGGGTCCACAGATACGCAGTATTTT.

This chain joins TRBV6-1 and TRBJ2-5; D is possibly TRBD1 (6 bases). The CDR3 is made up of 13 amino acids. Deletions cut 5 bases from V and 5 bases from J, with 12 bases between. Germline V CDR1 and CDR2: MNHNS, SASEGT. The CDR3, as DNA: TGTGCCAGCAGTTTACAGGGTATCGAGACCCAGTACTTC. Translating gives CASSLQGIETQYF.

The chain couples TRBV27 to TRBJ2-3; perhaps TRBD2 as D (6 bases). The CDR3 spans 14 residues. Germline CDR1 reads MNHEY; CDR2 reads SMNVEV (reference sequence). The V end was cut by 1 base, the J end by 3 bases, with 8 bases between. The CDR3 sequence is CASSLYGRTDTQYF. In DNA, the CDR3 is TGTGCCAGCAGTTTATACGGGAGAACAGATACGCAGTATTTT.

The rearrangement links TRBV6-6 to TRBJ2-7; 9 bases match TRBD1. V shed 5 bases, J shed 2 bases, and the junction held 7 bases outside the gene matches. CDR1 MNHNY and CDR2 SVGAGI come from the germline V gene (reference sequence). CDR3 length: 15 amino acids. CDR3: CASSASDRGPYEQYF. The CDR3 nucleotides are TGTGCCAGCAGTGCCTCGGACAGGGGTCCCTACGAGCAGTACTTC.

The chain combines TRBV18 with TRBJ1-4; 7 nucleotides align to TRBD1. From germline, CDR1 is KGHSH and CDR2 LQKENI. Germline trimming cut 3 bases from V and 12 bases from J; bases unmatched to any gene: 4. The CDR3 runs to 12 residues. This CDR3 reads CASSPRTGELFF. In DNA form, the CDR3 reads TGTGCCAGCTCACCCAGGACAGGAGAACTGTTTTTT.

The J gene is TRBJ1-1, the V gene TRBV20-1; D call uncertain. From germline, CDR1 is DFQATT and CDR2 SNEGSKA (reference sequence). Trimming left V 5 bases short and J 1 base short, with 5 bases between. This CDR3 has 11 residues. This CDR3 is CSARGNTEAFF. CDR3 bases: TGCAGTGCTCGCGGGAACACTGAAGCTTTCTTT.

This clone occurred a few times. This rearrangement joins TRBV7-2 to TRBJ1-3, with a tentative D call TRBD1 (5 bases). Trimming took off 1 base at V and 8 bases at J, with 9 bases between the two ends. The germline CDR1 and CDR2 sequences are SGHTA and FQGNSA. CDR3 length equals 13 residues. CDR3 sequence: CASSLVRVDTIYF. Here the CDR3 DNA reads TGTGCCAGCAGCTTAGTCAGGGTAGACACCATATATTTT. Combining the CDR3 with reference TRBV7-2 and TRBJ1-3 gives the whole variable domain GAGVSQSPSNKVTEKGKDVELRCDPISGHTALYWYRQSLGQGLEFLIYFQGNSAPDKSGLPSDRFSAERTGGSVSTLTIQRTQQEDSAVYLCASSLVRVDTIYFGEGSWLTVV.

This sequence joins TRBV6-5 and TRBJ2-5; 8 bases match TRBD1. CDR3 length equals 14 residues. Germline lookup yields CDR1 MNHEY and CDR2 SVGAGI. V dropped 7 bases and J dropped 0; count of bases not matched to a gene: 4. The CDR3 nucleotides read TGTGCCAGCACAAGGACAGGGTACCAAGAGACCCAGTACTTC. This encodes CASTRTGYQETQYF.

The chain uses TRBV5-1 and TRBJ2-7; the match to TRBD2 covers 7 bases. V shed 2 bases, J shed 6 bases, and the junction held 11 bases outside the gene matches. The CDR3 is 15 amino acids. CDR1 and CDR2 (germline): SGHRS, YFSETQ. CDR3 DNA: TGCGCCAGCAGCTTTTCCGAGACTAGCTCCCTCGAGCAGTACTTC. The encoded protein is CASSFSETSSLEQYF.

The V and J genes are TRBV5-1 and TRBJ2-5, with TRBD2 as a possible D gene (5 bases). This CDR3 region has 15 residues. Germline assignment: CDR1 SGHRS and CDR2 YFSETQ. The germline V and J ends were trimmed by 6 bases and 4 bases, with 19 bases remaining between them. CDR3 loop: CASTSHGVNLETQYF. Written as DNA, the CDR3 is TGCGCCAGCACCTCCCACGGGGTTAATCTAGAGACCCAGTACTTC.

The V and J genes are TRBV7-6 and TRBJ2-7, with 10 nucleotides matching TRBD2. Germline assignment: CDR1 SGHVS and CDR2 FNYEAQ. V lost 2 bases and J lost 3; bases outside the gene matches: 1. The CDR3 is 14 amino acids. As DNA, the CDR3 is TGTGCCAGCAGCTTACGGACTAGCGGCTACGAGCAGTACTTC. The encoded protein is CASSLRTSGYEQYF.

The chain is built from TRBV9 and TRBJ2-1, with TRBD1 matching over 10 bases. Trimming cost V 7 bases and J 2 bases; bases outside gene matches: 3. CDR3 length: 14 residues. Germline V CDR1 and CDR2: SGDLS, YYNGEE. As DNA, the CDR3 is TGTGCCAGCGGACAGGGGGTTCCCTACAATGAGCAGTTCTTC. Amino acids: CASGQGVPYNEQFF.

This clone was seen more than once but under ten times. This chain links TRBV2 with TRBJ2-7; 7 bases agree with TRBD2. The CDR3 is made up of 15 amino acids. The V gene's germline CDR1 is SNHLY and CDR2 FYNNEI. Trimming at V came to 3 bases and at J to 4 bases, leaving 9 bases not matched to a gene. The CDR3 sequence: CASSELSARGYEQYF. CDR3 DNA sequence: TGTGCCAGCAGTGAGCTTTCCGCGCGGGGGTACGAGCAGTACTTC.

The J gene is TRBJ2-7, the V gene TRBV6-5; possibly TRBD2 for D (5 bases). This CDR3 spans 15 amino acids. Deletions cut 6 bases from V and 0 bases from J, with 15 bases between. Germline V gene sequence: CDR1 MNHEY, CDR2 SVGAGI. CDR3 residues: CASRTPGVGSYEQYF. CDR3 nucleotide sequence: TGTGCCAGCAGAACCCCCGGGGTCGGCTCCTACGAGCAGTACTTC.

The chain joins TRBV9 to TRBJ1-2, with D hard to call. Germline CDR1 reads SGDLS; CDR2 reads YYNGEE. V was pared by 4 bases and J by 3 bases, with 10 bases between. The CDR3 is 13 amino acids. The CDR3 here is CASSPNPDYGYTF. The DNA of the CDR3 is TGTGCCAGCAGCCCCAACCCAGACTATGGCTACACCTTC.

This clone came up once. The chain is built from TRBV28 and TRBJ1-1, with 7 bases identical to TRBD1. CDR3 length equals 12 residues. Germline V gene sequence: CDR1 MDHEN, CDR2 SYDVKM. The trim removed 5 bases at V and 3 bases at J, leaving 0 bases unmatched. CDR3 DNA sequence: TGTGCCAGCAGTGACAGGGACACTGAAGCTTTCTTT. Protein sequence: CASSDRDTEAFF.

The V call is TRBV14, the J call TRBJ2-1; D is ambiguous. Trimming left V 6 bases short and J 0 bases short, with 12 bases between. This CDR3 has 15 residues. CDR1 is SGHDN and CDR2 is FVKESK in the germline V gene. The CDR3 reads CASSLTGSSYNEQFF. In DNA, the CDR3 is TGTGCCAGCAGTCTCACGGGTAGCTCCTACAATGAGCAGTTCTTC. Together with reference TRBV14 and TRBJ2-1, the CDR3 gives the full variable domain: EAGVTQFPSHSVIEKGQTVTLRCDPISGHDNLYWYRRVMGKEIKFLLHFVKESKQDESGMPNNRFLAERTGGTYSTLKVQPAELEDSGVYFCASSLTGSSYNEQFFGPGTRLTVL.

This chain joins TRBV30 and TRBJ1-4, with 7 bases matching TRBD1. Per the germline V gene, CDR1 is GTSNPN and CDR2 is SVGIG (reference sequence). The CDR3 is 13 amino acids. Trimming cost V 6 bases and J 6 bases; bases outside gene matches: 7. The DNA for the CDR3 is TGTGCCTGCACAGGGGCCTCTCATGAAAAACTGTTTTTT. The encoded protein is CACTGASHEKLFF.

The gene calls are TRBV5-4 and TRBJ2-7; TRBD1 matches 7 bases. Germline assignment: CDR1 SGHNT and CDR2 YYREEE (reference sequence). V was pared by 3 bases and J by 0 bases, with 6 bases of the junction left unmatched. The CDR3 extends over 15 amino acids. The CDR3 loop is CASSSGRQGSYEQYF. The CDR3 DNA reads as TGTGCCAGCAGCTCCGGACGACAGGGCTCCTACGAGCAGTACTTC.